These T cell receptor beta chains were read from a single sample in a study of T cell repertoires and HLA-DP antigens. Clones were read by immunoSEQ multiplex PCR, and TCRdb kept only the in-frame ones, dropping some. This table holds about 120,000 clones, roughly 92% found once. No antigen has been assigned to these receptors. Source material: CD4+ T cells from PBMCs. These TCRs come from a woman between 18 and 29 years old in good health and CMV-seronegative. Both conserved end residues are part of each CDR3. The D gene is left open where the match is weak. Expanded clones get a size class; other rows say once, few or many, or leave the size out.

-	TRBV7-6	TRBJ1-5	-	TGTGCCAGCAGCTTCCAGCCCCAGCATTTT	CASSFQPQHF
-	TRBV7-9	TRBJ1-2	-	TGTGCCAGCAGCTTAGTGGGCAGCGGCTACACCTTC	CASSLVGSGYTF
TRBD2	TRBV2	TRBJ2-5	-	TGTGCCAGCAGCCCTAGGACTAGCGGGAGGGGAGAGACCCAGTACTTC	CASSPRTSGRGETQYF
TRBD1	TRBV6-5	TRBJ2-7	-	TGTGCCAGCAGTCCTCCGGGACAGCCTGCCTACGAGCAGTACTTC	CASSPPGQPAYEQYF
-	TRBV30	TRBJ2-3	-	TGTGCCTGGAGCGGGGCTAGCACAGATACGCAGTATTTT	CAWSGASTDTQYF
-	TRBV2	TRBJ1-6	-	TGTGCCAGCATCTTAACGTGGGTCAGGAATTCACCCCTCCACTTT	CASILTWVRNSPLHF
TRBD1	TRBV29-1	TRBJ2-5	-	TGCAGCGTAAAAAACAGGGGTAGGCAAGAGACCCAGTACTTC	CSVKNRGRQETQYF
-	TRBV5-1	TRBJ2-5	-	TGCGCCAGCAGCTTTGTGTACCAAGAGACCCAGTACTTC	CASSFVYQETQYF
TRBD1	TRBV4-3	TRBJ1-3	-	TGCGCCAGCAGCCCGACGACAGGGGTCTCTGGAAACACCATATATTTT	CASSPTTGVSGNTIYF
-	TRBV4-2	TRBJ1-6	-	TGTGCCAGCAGCCAAGTCCTAGGTAATTCACCCCTCCACTTT	CASSQVLGNSPLHF
TRBD1	TRBV19	TRBJ1-2	few	TGTGCCAGTAGGAATGCTGGACAGGGGCACGGCTACACCTTC	CASRNAGQGHGYTF
TRBD2	TRBV6-5	TRBJ2-7	-	TGTGCCAGCAGTGCCCCGGGACTAGCGGGAGTCGAGCAGTACTTC	CASSAPGLAGVEQYF
TRBD1	TRBV10-3	TRBJ1-1	once	TGTGCCACCGTCCCGGGACAGGGCCGCACCGCTGAAGCTTTCTTT	CATVPGQGRTAEAFF
-	TRBV11-3	TRBJ2-3	-	TGTGCCAGCAGCCGGGACCTGAGCACAGATACGCAGTATTTT	CASSRDLSTDTQYF
-	TRBV5-8	TRBJ1-2	-	TGTGCCAGCAGCCTCGATAACTATGGCTACACCTTC	CASSLDNYGYTF
-	TRBV11-3	TRBJ1-1	once	TGTGCCAGCAGCTTACACCAGAACACTGAAGCTTTCTTT	CASSLHQNTEAFF
-	TRBV28	TRBJ2-6	-	TGTGCCAGTCAGATGTCTGGGGCCAACGTCCTGACTTTC	CASQMSGANVLTF
TRBD1	TRBV27	TRBJ1-2	-	TGTGCCAGCAGTTACCTTGGACAGGGGGCGCGTGACTATGGCTACACCTTC	CASSYLGQGARDYGYTF
-	TRBV7-9	TRBJ1-1	few	TGTGCCAGCAGCTTTACAGGCGGGCGGGGCACTGAAGCTTTCTTT	CASSFTGGRGTEAFF
TRBD1	TRBV6-6	TRBJ1-1	-	TGTGCCAGCAGGCGTGACAGGGACACTGAAGCTTTCTTT	CASRRDRDTEAFF
-	TRBV27	TRBJ1-5	few	TGTGCCAGCAGTTTGGGCGCGCAGGGTCTACAGCCCCAGCATTTT	CASSLGAQGLQPQHF
TRBD2	TRBV10-1	TRBJ2-3	-	TGCGCCAGCAGTGAAAACGGGAGGCTTGATACGCAGTATTTT	CASSENGRLDTQYF
-	TRBV5-1	TRBJ2-1	-	TGCGCCAGCAGCTTGGAGAACAATGAGCAGTTCTTC	CASSLENNEQFF
TRBD1	TRBV7-9	TRBJ1-1	-	TGTGCCAGCAGCTCGGGACAGGGAAACACTGAAGCTTTCTTT	CASSSGQGNTEAFF
-	TRBV5-1	TRBJ2-2	-	TGCGCCAGCAGCTTAACTTCGGGAGGAGGGGGAACCGGGGAGCTGTTTTTT	CASSLTSGGGGTGELFF
-	TRBV4-3	TRBJ1-5	-	TGCGCCAGCAGCCAAGAACTACGTCAGCCCCAGCATTTT	CASSQELRQPQHF
TRBD1	TRBV6-1	TRBJ1-2	-	TGTGCCAGCAGGGAGGGGGCCAACTATGGCTACACCTTC	CASREGANYGYTF
TRBD2	TRBV7-6	TRBJ2-3	-	TGTGCCAGCAGCTTGTCGAGCGGGAGGGTTAGCACAGATACGCAGTATTTT	CASSLSSGRVSTDTQYF
TRBD1	TRBV29-1	TRBJ2-2	-	TGCAGCGTTGGCGATAACAGGGGAGGGGAGCTGTTTTTT	CSVGDNRGGELFF
-	TRBV2	TRBJ1-2	-	TGTGCCAGCAGTGAAGATATGGCGTATGGCTACACCTTC	CASSEDMAYGYTF
-	TRBV12-5	TRBJ2-5	-	TGTGCTAGTGGTTTGGGGACAGAAGAGACCCAGTACTTC	CASGLGTEETQYF
TRBD1	TRBV4-3	TRBJ2-1	-	TGCGCCAGCAGCAAGGGGGCGAGTTGGTCGAATGAGCAGTTCTTC	CASSKGASWSNEQFF
-	TRBV9	TRBJ2-2	-	TGTGCCAGCAGCCCAGACGGGGCTATCACCGGGGAGCTGTTTTTT	CASSPDGAITGELFF
TRBD1	TRBV4-1	TRBJ1-2	-	TGCGCCAGCAGCCGGTATGGTAACAGGGGGAAAGCGGATGATGATGGCTACACCTTC	CASSRYGNRGKADDDGYTF
-	TRBV10-1	TRBJ2-6	-	TGCGCCAGCAGTGAGGGGGTTGGGGCCAACGTCCTGACTTTC	CASSEGVGANVLTF
TRBD2	TRBV5-1	TRBJ2-3	-	TGCGCCAGCAGCTCCGGCGGGAGAGGGGCGACAGATACGCAGTATTTT	CASSSGGRGATDTQYF
TRBD1	TRBV30	TRBJ1-4	once	TGTGCCTGGACTGTAGGGACAGCGTTTAATGAAAAACTGTTTTTT	CAWTVGTAFNEKLFF
-	TRBV7-2	TRBJ1-3	once	TGTGCCAGCAGCATACGGGCTGGAAACACCATATATTTT	CASSIRAGNTIYF